This TCR beta chain was retrieved from a study of blood T cell repertoires in COVID-19. Study in general: The cDNA or gDNA used as material had been derived from T cells, B-cell-depleted T cells, or PBMCs.

Trimming pared 5 bases from V and 2 bases from J, leaving 12 bases between. CDR1 is SEHNR and CDR2 is FQNEAQ in the germline V gene (reference sequence). The CDR3 has 14 residues. Original processing methods: By means of reference gene primer amplification, nucleated cell counts were estimated. Measured with immunoSEQ multiplex PCR; TCRdb has only the in-frame clones, and not every one. V and J calls and clone size are those listed in that table; D and trimming were worked out from the DNA. The table has 150,000 to 160,000 clones, roughly nine tenths seen once. The J gene is TRBJ1-2, the V gene TRBV7-9; D uncertain. This TCR was sampled from a woman in her 70s with acute or convalescent COVID-19. The sample comprised peripheral blood. CDR3 DNA sequence: TGTGCCAGCAGCCGTACTACCTCAAACTATGGCTACACCTTC. This codes for CASSRTTSNYGYTF.